A selection of T cell receptor beta chains follows, all from one sample in a study of neoadjuvant anti-PD-1 for oral cavity cancer. Profiled with immunoSEQ multiplex PCR; TCRdb holds only in-frame clones, not every one. The top ten clones hold about 3% of a sample with 14,000 or so clones, just under 70% of them seen once. The source was PBMCs, collected after nivolumab (anti-PD-1) treatment. These receptors were taken from a person aged 35-79 years with oral cavity squamous cell carcinoma. The conserved cysteine and the conserved F or W are not part of the CDR3 here. Part of the rows lack a size; the others show once, few, many or a class for expanded clones.

v_call	clone_size	cdr3_aa
TRBV28	-	ASSFGTVAWQF
TRBV19	-	ASRLGQGNTGELF
TRBV6-1	-	ASRMDTQY
TRBV7-3	few	ASSPGTSGSAYEQY
TRBV19	-	ASSTGTGELNQPQH
TRBV7-2	few	ASSSGTAANQPQH
TRBV19	-	ASSTIGSNQPQH
TRBV29-1	-	SVDPQGAETQY
TRBV28	-	ASSPGTLPYEQY
TRBV29-1	-	SVERAGSQNIQY
TRBV5-1	-	ASSPWIGQKLF
TRBV7-8	-	ASSLEQGYEAF